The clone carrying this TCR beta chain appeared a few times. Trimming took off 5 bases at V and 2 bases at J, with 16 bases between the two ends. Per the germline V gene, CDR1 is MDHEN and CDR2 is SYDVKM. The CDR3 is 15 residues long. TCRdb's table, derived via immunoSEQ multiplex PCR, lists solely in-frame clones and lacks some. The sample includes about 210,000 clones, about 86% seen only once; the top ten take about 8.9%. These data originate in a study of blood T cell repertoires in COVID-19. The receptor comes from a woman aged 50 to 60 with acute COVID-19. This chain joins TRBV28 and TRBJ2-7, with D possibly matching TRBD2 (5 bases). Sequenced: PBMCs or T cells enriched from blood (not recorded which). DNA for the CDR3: TGTGCCAGCAGTGGCCCGGGGAGCGGAGCCTACGAGCAGTACTTC. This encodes CASSGPGSGAYEQYF.